This T cell receptor (beta chain) was identified during a study of cytomegalovirus exposure and HLA in healthy donors. Whole-study results and caveats: Donor immune exposure was known only as CMV serostatus. Accounts indicate the classifier identified cytomegalovirus status with strong specificity and sensitivity. It was likely that a cluster of highly shared sequence variants was a sequencing artifact.

No CMV serostatus was recorded for this donor. Note on this clone: Its antigen is not known.

The PCR had 60 Vbeta and 13 Jbeta primers. Only in-frame clones appear in the TCRdb table, and some are missing; sequencing was by immunoSEQ multiplex PCR. The sample consists of some 98,000 clones, 81% of them appearing once. The sample taken for sequencing was PBMCs. The source of this sequence is a human donor in good health.

The CDR3, as DNA: TGTGCCAGCGGCCGGAGGGGAGGCGGTCAGCCCCAGCATTTT. Its protein is CASGRRGGGQPQHF. The chain recombines TRBV27 with TRBJ1-5; a weak D match, TRBD1 (5 bases). Looked up from germline, CDR1 is MNHEY and CDR2 is SMNVEV (reference sequence). Trimming shortened V by 8 bases and J by 6 bases, and 17 bases separated the two germline ends. CDR3 length: 14 residues.